The rows below give T cell receptor beta chains drawn from one sample of a study of cytomegalovirus exposure and HLA in healthy donors. Sequencing used immunoSEQ multiplex PCR; TCRdb keeps in-frame clones, though not all of them. This table holds over 150,000 clones, 80% to 90% found once. The sequenced material came from PBMCs. These receptors all come from a woman younger than 45 in good health and CMV-seropositive. The CDR3 runs from the conserved cysteine through the conserved F or W. Fields, in order: V gene, clone size, CDR3 protein. The size field is filled for only some rows; it gives once, few, many or a size class.

v_gene: TRBV4-1
abundance: -
CDR3aa: CASSPLGAGLDEQFF

v_gene: TRBV28
abundance: once
CDR3aa: CASSLRQAYYTKAFF

v_gene: TRBV12-5
abundance: -
CDR3aa: CASGLVRVRDSMTYEQYF

v_gene: TRBV4-1
abundance: -
CDR3aa: CASSKQGTDTQYF

v_gene: TRBV18
abundance: -
CDR3aa: CASSPRTGANEQYF

v_gene: TRBV27
abundance: medium-sized
CDR3aa: CASSSNSDQPQHF

v_gene: TRBV29-1
abundance: -
CDR3aa: CSVGADRNTEAFF

v_gene: TRBV9
abundance: -
CDR3aa: CASSVAGGPNTGELFF

v_gene: TRBV30
abundance: -
CDR3aa: CAWRDTQGLSNQPQHF

v_gene: TRBV19
abundance: -
CDR3aa: CASSMGQGLYEQYF

v_gene: TRBV7-9
abundance: -
CDR3aa: CASSPPPGATYEQYF

v_gene: TRBV28
abundance: -
CDR3aa: CASSLNYEAFF

v_gene: TRBV7-9
abundance: -
CDR3aa: CASSPDVGGTYNEQFF

v_gene: TRBV29-1
abundance: -
CDR3aa: CSVDWVRGTDTQYF

v_gene: TRBV9
abundance: -
CDR3aa: CASSHPRLAEGLYNEQFF

v_gene: TRBV10-1
abundance: once
CDR3aa: CASSQRLAGTDTQYF

v_gene: TRBV2
abundance: -
CDR3aa: CASSEAPVVGYTF

v_gene: TRBV9
abundance: -
CDR3aa: CASSVGGGGETQYF

v_gene: TRBV4-2
abundance: -
CDR3aa: CASSQLAGGSNEQFF

v_gene: TRBV6-6
abundance: -
CDR3aa: CASSWTANTEAFF

v_gene: TRBV9
abundance: -
CDR3aa: CASSVDPQTNYGYTF

v_gene: TRBV11-3
abundance: once
CDR3aa: CASSPNEGGSSYNEQFF

v_gene: TRBV6-6
abundance: -
CDR3aa: CASNPGGSEAFF

v_gene: TRBV11-2
abundance: -
CDR3aa: CASSGGVREKLFF

v_gene: TRBV28
abundance: few
CDR3aa: CASSLHLTGDSYNEQFF

v_gene: TRBV4-2
abundance: -
CDR3aa: CASSTYHFSATNEKLFF

v_gene: TRBV29-1
abundance: -
CDR3aa: CSVRRTGELFF

v_gene: TRBV30
abundance: -
CDR3aa: CAWDYRDKPNEGAKNTEAFF

v_gene: TRBV6-5
abundance: -
CDR3aa: CASSQDRVGEQYF

v_gene: TRBV7-8
abundance: -
CDR3aa: CASSSREEGRYGYTF

v_gene: TRBV5-4
abundance: -
CDR3aa: CASSLGTVRLAGGETQYF

v_gene: TRBV6-1
abundance: -
CDR3aa: CASSESRTGPNEQYF

v_gene: TRBV5-1
abundance: -
CDR3aa: CASSLGETGTAPLGGYTF

v_gene: TRBV7-8
abundance: -
CDR3aa: CASTNVALAGPTPAEQYF

v_gene: TRBV2
abundance: -
CDR3aa: CASSDPGQGAGDTQYF

v_gene: TRBV28
abundance: -
CDR3aa: CASRPGLPGEEQYF

v_gene: TRBV5-6
abundance: -
CDR3aa: CASNRGNTEAFF

v_gene: TRBV30
abundance: -
CDR3aa: CAWGFTVDNQPQHF

v_gene: TRBV7-2
abundance: -
CDR3aa: CASRPGGAYGYTF

v_gene: TRBV6-5
abundance: -
CDR3aa: CASSTTGRYGYTF

v_gene: TRBV9
abundance: -
CDR3aa: CASSVLADGELFF

v_gene: TRBV29-1
abundance: -
CDR3aa: CSVGTGQYSETQYF

v_gene: TRBV27
abundance: -
CDR3aa: CASTVGGGSYNEQFF

v_gene: TRBV7-2
abundance: -
CDR3aa: CASSPGRGAEKLFF

v_gene: TRBV7-2
abundance: once
CDR3aa: CASSLFRGTEAFF

v_gene: TRBV27
abundance: -
CDR3aa: CASRRHGGESNYGYTF

v_gene: TRBV15
abundance: once
CDR3aa: CATSMSQAAYGYTF

v_gene: TRBV28
abundance: -
CDR3aa: CASENRGTYGYTF

v_gene: TRBV27
abundance: -
CDR3aa: CASSIYLAGGPVEQYF

v_gene: TRBV11-2
abundance: -
CDR3aa: CASSSQNAGSNYEQFF

v_gene: TRBV28
abundance: once
CDR3aa: CASSLGAFRKYGYTF

v_gene: TRBV5-1
abundance: -
CDR3aa: CASSMSGGPSYNEQFF

v_gene: TRBV5-6
abundance: -
CDR3aa: CASSRLSNQPQHF